This T cell receptor (beta chain) comes out of a study of shared clonotypes between healthy human individuals. The CDR3 contains 14 residues. V lost 6 bases, J lost 0 bases, and 12 bases lay in between. Per the germline V gene, CDR1 is LNHNV and CDR2 is YYDKDF (reference sequence). The protocol was immunoSEQ multiplex PCR, while the TCRdb copy is restricted to in-frame clones and leaves out a portion. The sample shows around 690,000 clones, 80% to 95% of them seen only once. Sequenced input: memory CD8+ T cells from PBMCs. Subset defined: CD45RO+ cells pooled with CCR7-negative TemRA cells. The genes are TRBV15 and TRBJ2-7, with D possibly TRBD1 on 6 matching bases. This sequence was found in a man aged 18 to 29 in good health. Some clones in this sample may be carry-over from other donors' samples. CDR3 coding DNA: TGTGCCACCAGAAGCCGGGACAACTCCTACGAGCAGTACTTC. It specifies CATRSRDNSYEQYF.